The TCR beta chain under discussion was sequenced for a study of blood T cell repertoires in COVID-19 (TCRdb year 2020). Regarding the complete study: Samples covering the acute and convalescent phases of COVID-19 were provided by collaborators in the United States, Italy and Spain. The prospective study material was composed of cDNA or gDNA derived from T cells, B-cell-depleted T cells, or PBMCs. The dataset comprised deeply sampled blood TCRbeta repertoires from subjects exposed to, actively infected with, or recovered from COVID-19. The repertoires were released in a freely available public database intended as a resource for research on the immune response to SARS-CoV-2. The samples were drawn from the first 160 participants of the ongoing ImmuneRACE study and from about 1,200 subjects provided by 6 global collaborators. Nearly every sample came with metadata listing a de-identified subject ID, COVID-19 status, age in years and sex. HLA class I and class II types, where available, came from metadata supplied by the sample provider rather than from assay-based typing. General study outcomes and caveats: The quantity of clinical and demographic metadata differed by source and by participant and was supplied without curation.

As encoded in the germline V gene (reference sequence), CDR1 is MNHEY while CDR2 is SMNVEV. Including cysteine and phenylalanine, the CDR3 has 15 amino acids. Only the CDR3 DNA stays, 45 bases, in frame from base 1. Trimming leaves V shorter by 7 bases and J shorter by 3 bases, with the junction holding 9 bases beyond the gene matches. With respect to this clone: What this receptor recognizes is not known. One base away there is no much larger clone; base qualities are not given.

Participants in the prospective study were enrolled through a virtual design, were aged roughly 18 to 100 years, and lived in 24 United States geographic areas. Cohort assignment in the prospective study relied on participant-reported clinical history from a screening survey and a study questionnaire. In the prospective study, whole blood, serum and a nasopharyngeal or oropharyngeal swab were collected from each participant by mobile phlebotomists. Participants in the prospective study had the option to provide additional blood draws and questionnaires over a 2-month period. Before DNA extraction, blood samples from the prospective study were shipped at room temperature or frozen. The immunoSEQ Assay, a bias-controlled multiplex PCR, was used to amplify TCRbeta CDR3 regions from genomic DNA. In the paper's pipeline: The number of nucleated cells in each sample was estimated by amplification of reference gene primers within the assay. Sequence reads were collapsed and filtered to measure the absolute abundance of every unique TCRbeta CDR3 rearrangement. For each sample, productive Simpson clonality was calculated by taking the square root of Simpson's diversity index across productive rearrangements. TCRdb stores this immuneACCESS table with in-frame sequences only. Part of the clones is absent; in the studies checked, under half of the shortfall reflects unresolved V genes, and no reason is known for the rest. D and trimming come from the DNA, and the V and J calls and clone size come from that table. The sample has some 200,000 clones on record, roughly 79% of them singletons. The ten largest account for more than 8.5% of the sample.

Input material: PBMCs or T cells enriched from blood (not recorded which). The sequence is built from TRBV27 and TRBJ2-1, with 7 central nucleotides matching TRBD1. The sequence was collected from a woman between 50 and 59 years old with acute COVID-19. The CDR3 reads as follows: CASTKLAGGYNEQFF. At the DNA level, the sequence is TGTGCCAGCACCAAACTGGCAGGGGGCTACAATGAGCAGTTCTTC.